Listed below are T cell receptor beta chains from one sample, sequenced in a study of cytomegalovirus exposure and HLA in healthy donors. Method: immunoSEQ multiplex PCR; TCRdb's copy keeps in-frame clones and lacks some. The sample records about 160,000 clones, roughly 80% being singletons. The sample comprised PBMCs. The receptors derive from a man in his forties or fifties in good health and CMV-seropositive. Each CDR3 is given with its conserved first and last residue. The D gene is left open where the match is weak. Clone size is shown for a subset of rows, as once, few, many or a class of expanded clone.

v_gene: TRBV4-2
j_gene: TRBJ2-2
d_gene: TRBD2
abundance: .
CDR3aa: CASSTRDLAALAGELFF
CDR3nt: TGTGCCAGCAGCACGCGGGATCTAGCGGCCCTCGCCGGGGAGCTGTTTTTT

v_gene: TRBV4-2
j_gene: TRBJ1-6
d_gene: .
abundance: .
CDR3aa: CASSQGQDLDSPLHF
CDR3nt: TGTGCCAGCAGCCAAGGACAGGACCTTGATTCACCCCTCCACTTT

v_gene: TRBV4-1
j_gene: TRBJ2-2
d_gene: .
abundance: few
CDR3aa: CASSPYLDTGELFF
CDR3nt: TGCGCCAGCAGCCCCTACCTGGACACCGGGGAGCTGTTTTTT

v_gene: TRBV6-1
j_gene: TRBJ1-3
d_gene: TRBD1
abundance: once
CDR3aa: CASIATGDPGNTIYF
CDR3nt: TGTGCCAGCATCGCGACAGGGGATCCTGGAAACACCATATATTTT

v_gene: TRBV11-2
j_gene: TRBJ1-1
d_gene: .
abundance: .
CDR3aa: CASSLMGALGSGAF
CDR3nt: TGTGCCAGCAGCTTAATGGGGGCCCTCGGCAGCGGAGCGTTT

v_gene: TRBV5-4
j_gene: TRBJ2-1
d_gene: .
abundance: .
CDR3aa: CASSLGRGTHANEQFF
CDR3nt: TGTGCCAGCAGCTTGGGACGGGGGACCCACGCGAATGAGCAGTTCTTC

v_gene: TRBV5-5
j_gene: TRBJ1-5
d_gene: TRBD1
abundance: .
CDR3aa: CASSLTGGSNQPQHF
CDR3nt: TGTGCCAGCAGCTTGACAGGGGGAAGCAATCAGCCCCAGCATTTT

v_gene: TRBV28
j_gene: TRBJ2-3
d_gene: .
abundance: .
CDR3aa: CASSPGGTDTQYF
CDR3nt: TGTGCCAGCAGTCCGGGAGGCACAGATACGCAGTATTTT

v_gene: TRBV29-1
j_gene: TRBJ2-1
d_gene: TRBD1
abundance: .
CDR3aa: CSAWTGVGATGEQFF
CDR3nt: TGCAGCGCCTGGACAGGGGTCGGGGCCACCGGTGAGCAGTTCTTC

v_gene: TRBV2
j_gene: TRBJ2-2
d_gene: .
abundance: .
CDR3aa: CASSFTPGTSGTGELFF
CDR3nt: TGTGCCAGCAGTTTTACCCCCGGGACTTCGGGCACCGGGGAGCTGTTTTTT

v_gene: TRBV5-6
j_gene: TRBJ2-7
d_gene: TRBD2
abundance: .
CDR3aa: CASSLSLAERHEQYF
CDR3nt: TGTGCCAGCAGCTTGAGCCTAGCGGAACGCCACGAGCAGTACTTC